The rows below give T cell receptor beta chains drawn from one sample of a study of OX40 agonist ivuxolimab in advanced cancers. The repertoire was sequenced with immunoSEQ multiplex PCR; TCRdb's copy has only in-frame clones and lacks some. Of about 73,000 clones listed, around 89% are singletons. The source was CD4+ or CD8+ T cells sorted from blood, collected in a trial of the OX40 agonist ivuxolimab. These receptors all stem from an adult with an advanced solid tumor such as melanoma, head and neck, liver or kidney cancer. Each CDR3 is given with its conserved first and last residue. D genes are given only for firm matches. Clone size appears in some rows only: once, few, many, or a class for an expanded clone.

d_call: -; v_call: TRBV10-3; clone_size: -; j_call: TRBJ1-1; cdr3_aa: CAIKDRDLAFF; cdr3_nt: TGTGCCATCAAAGACCGGGACTTAGCTTTCTTT
d_call: -; v_call: TRBV19; clone_size: once; j_call: TRBJ1-2; cdr3_aa: CASSPDNYDYTF; cdr3_nt: TGTGCCAGTTCACCAGATAACTATGACTACACCTTC
d_call: -; v_call: TRBV9; clone_size: many; j_call: TRBJ2-1; cdr3_aa: CASSVVAHEQFF; cdr3_nt: TGTGCCAGCAGCGTAGTAGCTCATGAGCAGTTCTTC
d_call: TRBD1; v_call: TRBV28; clone_size: -; j_call: TRBJ1-1; cdr3_aa: CASTHPPGTGVKGAFF; cdr3_nt: TGTGCCAGCACGCACCCCCCCGGGACAGGGGTTAAGGGAGCTTTCTTT
d_call: -; v_call: TRBV5-5; clone_size: -; j_call: TRBJ2-1; cdr3_aa: CASSLDYRRGDEQFF; cdr3_nt: TGTGCCAGCAGCTTGGACTACCGCCGGGGTGATGAGCAGTTCTTC
d_call: -; v_call: TRBV2; clone_size: -; j_call: TRBJ1-1; cdr3_aa: CASSTGLMNTEAFF; cdr3_nt: TGTGCCAGCAGTACAGGGCTAATGAACACTGAAGCTTTCTTT
d_call: TRBD2; v_call: TRBV27; clone_size: -; j_call: TRBJ2-1; cdr3_aa: CASSLTSGSIFDEQFF; cdr3_nt: TGTGCCAGCAGCCTGACTAGCGGGAGTATATTCGATGAGCAGTTCTTC
d_call: TRBD1; v_call: TRBV4-2; clone_size: -; j_call: TRBJ2-5; cdr3_aa: CASSQETGGAETQYF; cdr3_nt: TGTGCCAGCAGCCAAGAGACAGGGGGCGCGGAGACCCAGTACTTC
d_call: -; v_call: TRBV18; clone_size: -; j_call: TRBJ2-7; cdr3_aa: CASSPPGGDYEQYF; cdr3_nt: TGTGCCAGCTCCCCCCCGGGGGGCGACTACGAGCAGTACTTC
d_call: TRBD1; v_call: TRBV29-1; clone_size: -; j_call: TRBJ2-7; cdr3_aa: CSVEEVRDRGYEQYF; cdr3_nt: TGCAGCGTTGAAGAAGTTAGAGACAGGGGATACGAGCAGTACTTC
d_call: TRBD2; v_call: TRBV10-2; clone_size: -; j_call: TRBJ2-5; cdr3_aa: CASSEYDGLAGFQETQYF; cdr3_nt: TGCGCCAGCAGTGAGTACGACGGACTAGCGGGATTCCAAGAGACCCAGTACTTC
d_call: -; v_call: TRBV29-1; clone_size: -; j_call: TRBJ2-1; cdr3_aa: CSVEDGSGRIEQFF; cdr3_nt: TGCAGCGTTGAAGATGGTTCGGGGCGTATTGAGCAGTTCTTC
d_call: TRBD1; v_call: TRBV27; clone_size: -; j_call: TRBJ2-7; cdr3_aa: CASRLTGTGVIEQYF; cdr3_nt: TGTGCCAGCAGGCTTACCGGGACAGGGGTAATCGAGCAGTACTTC
d_call: TRBD1; v_call: TRBV19; clone_size: -; j_call: TRBJ1-1; cdr3_aa: CASSIDHRGATEAFF; cdr3_nt: TGTGCCAGTAGTATAGATCACAGGGGAGCCACTGAAGCTTTCTTT
d_call: TRBD2; v_call: TRBV7-6; clone_size: -; j_call: TRBJ2-7; cdr3_aa: CASSTISGGAGEQYF; cdr3_nt: TGTGCCAGCAGCACAATTAGCGGGGGGGCAGGTGAGCAGTACTTC
d_call: TRBD1; v_call: TRBV7-9; clone_size: -; j_call: TRBJ1-4; cdr3_aa: CASSSGTGVNEKLFF; cdr3_nt: TGTGCCAGCAGCTCCGGGACAGGGGTTAATGAAAAACTGTTTTTT
d_call: -; v_call: TRBV2; clone_size: -; j_call: TRBJ1-4; cdr3_aa: CASSEGGILFF; cdr3_nt: TGTGCCAGCAGTGAGGGGGGGATACTGTTTTTT
d_call: TRBD1; v_call: TRBV7-7; clone_size: once; j_call: TRBJ1-4; cdr3_aa: CASSLGLGQANEKLFF; cdr3_nt: TGTGCCAGCAGCTTAGGATTGGGACAGGCTAATGAAAAACTGTTTTTT